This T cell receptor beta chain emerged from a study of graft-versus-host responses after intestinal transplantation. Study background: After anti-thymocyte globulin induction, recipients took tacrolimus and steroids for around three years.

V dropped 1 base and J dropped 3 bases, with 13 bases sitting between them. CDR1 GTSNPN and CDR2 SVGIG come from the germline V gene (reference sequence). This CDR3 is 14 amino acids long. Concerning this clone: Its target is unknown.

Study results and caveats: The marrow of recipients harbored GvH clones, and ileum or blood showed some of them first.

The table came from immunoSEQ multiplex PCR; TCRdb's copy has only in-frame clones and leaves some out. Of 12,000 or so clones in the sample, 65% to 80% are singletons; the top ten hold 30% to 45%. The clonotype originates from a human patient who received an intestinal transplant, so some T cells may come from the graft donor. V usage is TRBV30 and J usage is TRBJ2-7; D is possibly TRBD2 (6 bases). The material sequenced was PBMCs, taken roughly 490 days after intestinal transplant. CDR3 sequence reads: CAWSALASDYEQYF. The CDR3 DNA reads TGTGCCTGGAGTGCCCTAGCGTCAGACTACGAGCAGTACTTC. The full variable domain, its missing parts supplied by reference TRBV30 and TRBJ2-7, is SQTIHQWPATLVQPVGSPLSLECTVEGTSNPNLYWYRQAAGRGLQLLFYSVGIGQISSEVPQNLSASRPQDRQFILSSKKLLLSDSGFYLCAWSALASDYEQYFGPGTRLTVT.